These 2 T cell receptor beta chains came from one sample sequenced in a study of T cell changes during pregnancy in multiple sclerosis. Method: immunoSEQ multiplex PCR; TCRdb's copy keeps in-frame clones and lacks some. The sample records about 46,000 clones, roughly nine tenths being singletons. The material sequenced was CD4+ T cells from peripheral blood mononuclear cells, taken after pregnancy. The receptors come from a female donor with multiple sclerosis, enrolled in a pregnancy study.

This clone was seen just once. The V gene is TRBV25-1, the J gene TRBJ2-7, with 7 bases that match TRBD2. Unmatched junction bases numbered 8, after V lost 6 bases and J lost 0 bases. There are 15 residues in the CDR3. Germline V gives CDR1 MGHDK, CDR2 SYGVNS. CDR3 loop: CASSPGPSGSYEQYF. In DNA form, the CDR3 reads TGTGCCAGCAGCCCTGGGCCTAGCGGCTCCTACGAGCAGTACTTC.

Here the CDR3 reads CASSFPTSGIRVEQFF. CDR3 in DNA: TGTGCCAGCAGCTTTCCTACTAGCGGGATCCGTGTGGAGCAGTTCTTC. The chain couples TRBV5-4 to TRBJ2-1, with TRBD2 matching 10 bases. There are 16 residues in the CDR3. V dropped 2 bases and J dropped 10; count of bases not matched to a gene: 12. The germline CDR1 and CDR2 sequences are SGHNT and YYREEE (reference sequence).